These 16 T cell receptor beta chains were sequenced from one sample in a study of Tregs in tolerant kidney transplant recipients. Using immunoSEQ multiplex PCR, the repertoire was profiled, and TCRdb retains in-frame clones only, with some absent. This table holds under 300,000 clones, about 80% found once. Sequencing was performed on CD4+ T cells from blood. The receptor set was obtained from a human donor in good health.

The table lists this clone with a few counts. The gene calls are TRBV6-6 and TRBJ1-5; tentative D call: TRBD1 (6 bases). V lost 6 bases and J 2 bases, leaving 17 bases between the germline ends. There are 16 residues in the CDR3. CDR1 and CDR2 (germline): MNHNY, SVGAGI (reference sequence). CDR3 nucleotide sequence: TGTGCCAGCAGACCCGGCGAGGGGGGAGGCAATCAGCCCCAGCATTTT. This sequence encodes CASRPGEGGGNQPQHF.

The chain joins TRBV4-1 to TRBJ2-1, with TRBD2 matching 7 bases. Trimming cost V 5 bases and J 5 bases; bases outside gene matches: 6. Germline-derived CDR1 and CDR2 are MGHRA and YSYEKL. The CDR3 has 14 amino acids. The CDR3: CASSILAIDNEQFF. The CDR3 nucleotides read TGCGCCAGCAGCATACTAGCGATTGACAATGAGCAGTTCTTC.

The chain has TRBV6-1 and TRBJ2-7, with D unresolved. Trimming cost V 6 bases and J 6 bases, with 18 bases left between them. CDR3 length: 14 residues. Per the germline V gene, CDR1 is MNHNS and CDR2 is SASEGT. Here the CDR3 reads CASSLDRGSGEQYF. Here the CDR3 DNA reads TGTGCCAGCAGCCTAGACCGAGGATCTGGCGAGCAGTACTTC.

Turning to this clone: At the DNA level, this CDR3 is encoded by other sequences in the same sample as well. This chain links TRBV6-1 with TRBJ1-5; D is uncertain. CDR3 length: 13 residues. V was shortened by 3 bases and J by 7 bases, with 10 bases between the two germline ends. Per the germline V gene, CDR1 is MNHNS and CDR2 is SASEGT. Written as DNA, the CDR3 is TGTGCCAGCAGTGACTTAAGCGAGCAGCCCCAGCATTTT. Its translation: CASSDLSEQPQHF.

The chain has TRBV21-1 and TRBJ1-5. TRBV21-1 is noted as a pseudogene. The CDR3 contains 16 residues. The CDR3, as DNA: TGTGCCAGCAGCAAAGCGGATAGGGGGGATGGGCAGCCCCAGCATTTT. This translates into CASSKADRGDGQPQHF.

The DNA for the CDR3 is TGTGCCAGCTCCGGGGGCGTCAGGGTAAACTATGGCTACACCTTC. Its protein is CASSGGVRVNYGYTF. The chain uses TRBV2 and TRBJ1-2, with D perhaps TRBD1 (6 bases). There are 15 residues in the CDR3. Germline values: CDR1 SNHLY, CDR2 FYNNEI. The V gene lost 8 bases and the J gene lost 2 bases, with 18 bases spanning the gap.

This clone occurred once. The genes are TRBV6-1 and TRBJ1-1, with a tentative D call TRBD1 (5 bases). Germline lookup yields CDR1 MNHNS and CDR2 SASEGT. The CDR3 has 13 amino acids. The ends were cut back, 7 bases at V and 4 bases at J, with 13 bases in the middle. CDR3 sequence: CASTGGGSTEAFF. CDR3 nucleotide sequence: TGTGCCAGCACCGGGGGGGGGTCCACTGAAGCTTTCTTT.

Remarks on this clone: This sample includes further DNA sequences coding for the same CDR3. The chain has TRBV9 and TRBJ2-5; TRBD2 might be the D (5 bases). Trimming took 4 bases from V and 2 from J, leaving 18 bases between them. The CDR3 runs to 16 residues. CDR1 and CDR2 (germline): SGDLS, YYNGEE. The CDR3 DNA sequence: TGTGCCAGCAGCTCGGCGGGCCACATAAGACAAGAGACCCAGTACTTC. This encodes CASSSAGHIRQETQYF.

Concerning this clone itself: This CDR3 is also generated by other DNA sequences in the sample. The CDR3 sequence: CVRSEGQRGRRSGANVLTF. As DNA, the CDR3 is TGTGTCAGAAGCGAGGGACAAAGGGGGAGAAGGTCTGGGGCCAACGTCCTGACTTTC. The chain employs TRBV7-5 and TRBJ2-6; the D call TRBD1 from the table was never checked on the DNA. TRBV7-5 counts as a pseudogene. The CDR3 extends over 19 amino acids.

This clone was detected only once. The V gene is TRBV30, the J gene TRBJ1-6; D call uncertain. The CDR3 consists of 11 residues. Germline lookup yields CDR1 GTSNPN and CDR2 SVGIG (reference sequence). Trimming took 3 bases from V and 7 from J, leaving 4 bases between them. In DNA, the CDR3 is TGTGCCTGGAGAGGGAATTCACCCCTCCACTTT. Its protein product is CAWRGNSPLHF.

Written as DNA, the CDR3 is TGTGCCAGCAGCTTAGATAGCGGGGGATACAATGAGCAGTTCTTC. It encodes CASSLDSGGYNEQFF. The V gene is TRBV7-2, the J gene TRBJ2-1; 9 nucleotides agree with TRBD2. Germline loops: CDR1 SGHTA, CDR2 FQGNSA. After removal of 1 base from V and 4 bases from J, the junction contained 2 bases not matched to a gene. The CDR3 spans 15 residues.

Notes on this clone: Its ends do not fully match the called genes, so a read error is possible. The CDR3 spells CASTPLAGGPGTQYF. In nucleotides, the CDR3 is TGTGCTAGCACCCCTCTAGCGGGGGGGCCAGGGACGCAGTATTTT. The rearrangement uses TRBV7-7 and TRBJ2-3; the match to TRBD2 covers 12 bases. Germline V gives CDR1 SSHAT, CDR2 FNYEAQ (reference sequence). The length of the CDR3 is 15 residues.

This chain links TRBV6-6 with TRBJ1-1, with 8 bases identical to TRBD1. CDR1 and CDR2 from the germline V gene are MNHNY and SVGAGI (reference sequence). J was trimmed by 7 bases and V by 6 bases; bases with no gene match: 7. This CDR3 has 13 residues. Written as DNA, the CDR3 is TGTGCCAGCAGGTCAGGGGGCGAGGGTGAAGCTTTCTTT. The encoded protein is CASRSGGEGEAFF.

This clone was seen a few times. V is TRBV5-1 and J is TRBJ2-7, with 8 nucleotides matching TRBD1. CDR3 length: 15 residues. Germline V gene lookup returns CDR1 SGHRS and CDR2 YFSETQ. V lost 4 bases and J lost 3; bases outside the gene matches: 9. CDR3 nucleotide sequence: TGCGCCAGCAGCCGGACCGGGACAGGAGGCTACGAGCAGTACTTC. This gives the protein CASSRTGTGGYEQYF.

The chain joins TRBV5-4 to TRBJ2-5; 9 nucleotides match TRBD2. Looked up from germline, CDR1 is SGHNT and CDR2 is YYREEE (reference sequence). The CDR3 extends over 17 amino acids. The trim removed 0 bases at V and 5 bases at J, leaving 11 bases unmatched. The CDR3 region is CASSLVVLAGEGETQYF. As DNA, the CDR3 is TGTGCCAGCAGCTTGGTAGTTTTAGCGGGGGAAGGGGAGACCCAGTACTTC. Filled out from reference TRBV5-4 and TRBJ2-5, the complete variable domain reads ETGVTQSPTHLIKTRGQQVTLRCSSQSGHNTVSWYQQALGQGPQFIFQYYREEENGRGNFPPRFSGLQFPNYSSELNVNALELDDSALYLCASSLVVLAGEGETQYFGPGTRLLVL.

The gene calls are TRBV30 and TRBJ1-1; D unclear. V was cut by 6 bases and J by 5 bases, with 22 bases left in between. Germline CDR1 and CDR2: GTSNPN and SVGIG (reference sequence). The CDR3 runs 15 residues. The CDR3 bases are TGTGCCTGTTCCTCTGGCCCAGGAATCCGGACTGAAGCTTTCTTT. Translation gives CACSSGPGIRTEAFF.